This is a list of T cell receptor beta chains from one sample in a study of OX40 agonist ivuxolimab in advanced cancers. Method: immunoSEQ multiplex PCR; TCRdb's copy keeps in-frame clones and lacks some. The sample shows about 47,000 clones, approximately 86% of them seen only once. The specimen was CD4+ or CD8+ T cells sorted from blood, collected in a trial of the OX40 agonist ivuxolimab. The receptors here all came from an adult with an advanced solid tumor such as melanoma, head and neck, liver or kidney cancer. The CDR3 runs from the conserved cysteine through the conserved F or W. The D gene is left open where the match is weak. Part of the rows lack a size; the others show once, few, many or a class for expanded clones.

>.|TRBV19|TRBJ2-2|TRBD1
CASSIDLSRGLTGELFF
TGTGCCAGTAGTATAGACCTTTCCAGGGGGCTAACCGGGGAGCTGTTTTTT
>.|TRBV2|TRBJ1-5|TRBD1
CASRRGQGASNQPQHF
TGTGCCAGCAGAAGAGGACAGGGGGCAAGTAATCAGCCCCAGCATTTT
>.|TRBV19|TRBJ2-3|TRBD1
CASTVQGADTQYF
TGTGCCAGTACGGTCCAGGGGGCGGATACGCAGTATTTT
>.|TRBV6-5|TRBJ1-1|TRBD1
CASRTSGQGRTEAFF
TGTGCCAGCAGAACCTCGGGACAGGGTCGCACTGAAGCTTTCTTT
>.|TRBV6-5|TRBJ2-4|TRBD1
CASSSTGGGNIQYF
TGTGCCAGCAGTTCGACAGGGGGAGGAAACATTCAGTACTTC
>once|TRBV25-1|TRBJ2-3|.
CASSEAASTDTQYF
TGTGCCAGCAGTGAAGCGGCGAGCACAGATACGCAGTATTTT
>.|TRBV5-8|TRBJ1-2|.
CASSWAGHNYGYTF
TGTGCCAGCAGCTGGGCGGGACATAACTATGGCTACACCTTC
>.|TRBV2|TRBJ2-5|.
CASSHLTRGGEETQYF
TGTGCCAGCAGCCACCTAACCCGAGGGGGGGAAGAGACCCAGTACTTC
>.|TRBV4-1|TRBJ2-1|.
CASSPRSKYNEQFF
TGCGCCAGCAGCCCCCGGTCAAAGTACAATGAGCAGTTCTTC
>.|TRBV6-6|TRBJ2-7|.
CASSLQPYEQYF
TGTGCCAGCAGCTTGCAGCCGTACGAGCAGTACTTC
>.|TRBV5-1|TRBJ2-3|.
CASSLRETGTDTQYF
TGCGCCAGCAGCCTGAGGGAGACCGGCACAGATACGCAGTATTTT
>.|TRBV11-2|TRBJ1-1|.
CASSLGGRNTEAFF
TGTGCCAGCAGCTTAGGTGGACGGAACACTGAAGCTTTCTTT
>.|TRBV5-5|TRBJ2-5|TRBD2
CASSWTLAGGQETQYF
TGTGCCAGCAGCTGGACCCTAGCGGGGGGTCAAGAGACCCAGTACTTC
>.|TRBV11-3|TRBJ2-2|.
CASSLQGLTGELFF
TGTGCCAGCAGCCTTCAGGGGCTCACCGGGGAGCTGTTTTTT
>.|TRBV5-6|TRBJ2-2|.
CASSLELANTGELFF
TGTGCCAGCAGCTTAGAACTAGCGAACACCGGGGAGCTGTTTTTT
>.|TRBV28|TRBJ1-2|.
CASSRTEGYTF
TGTGCCAGCAGTCGAACGGAGGGCTACACCTTC
>once|TRBV30|TRBJ2-2|.
CAWNGGLGTGELFF
TGTGCCTGGAACGGGGGGCTAGGCACCGGGGAGCTGTTTTTT
>.|TRBV6-5|TRBJ2-5|.
CATSLQGRWETQYF
TGTGCCACCTCCCTCCAGGGGAGATGGGAGACCCAGTACTTC
>.|TRBV2|TRBJ2-1|.
CASSPQGTYNEQFF
TGTGCCAGCAGCCCACAGGGTACGTACAATGAGCAGTTCTTC
>.|TRBV6-1|TRBJ2-5|TRBD1
CASSKGQGWVETQYF
TGTGCCAGCAGTAAGGGACAGGGGTGGGTGGAGACCCAGTACTTC
>.|TRBV13|TRBJ2-7|.
CASSLEGQVYEQYF
TGTGCCAGCAGCTTAGAAGGACAAGTCTACGAGCAGTACTTC
>.|TRBV15|TRBJ1-2|.
CATSREGMGYGYTF
TGTGCCACCAGCAGAGAAGGGATGGGCTATGGCTACACCTTC
>once|TRBV5-1|TRBJ2-3|TRBD2
CASSLGLAGGADTQYF
TGCGCCAGCAGCTTAGGACTAGCGGGAGGTGCAGATACGCAGTATTTT
>.|TRBV28|TRBJ1-2|TRBD1
CASRGDRGYGYTF
TGTGCCAGCAGGGGAGACAGGGGATATGGCTACACCTTC
>.|TRBV7-6|TRBJ1-6|.
CASSLEGKGNSPLHF
TGTGCCAGCAGCTTAGAAGGGAAGGGGAATTCACCCCTCCACTTT